The 22 T cell receptor beta chains below were found in one sample sequenced in a study of CD8 T cells in Susac syndrome. After extraction with the RNeasy kit, about 0.45 to 1 ug of the RNA was reverse transcribed using random hexamers. A single record per CDR3 protein comes from TCRdb applying MiXCR to the immunoSEQ multiplex PCR reads. The sample comprises 160,000 or so distinct CDR3 sequences, about 93% of which are singletons, and approximately 0.14% rests with the top ten. Specimen: CD4+ T cells from PBMCs. Every receptor here comes from a human donor in good health.

The gene calls are TRBV20-1 and TRBJ2-5; D perhaps matches TRBD2 (5 bases). V dropped 5 bases and J dropped 2 bases, with 15 bases sitting between them. CDR3 length: 14 amino acids. In germline, CDR1 is DFQATT, CDR2 SNEGSKA (reference sequence). The CDR3 nucleotides are TGCAGTGCTTCAAAAGGACTGGGACAAGAGACCCAGTACTTC. Translation gives CSASKGLGQETQYF.

The chain has TRBV5-1 and TRBJ2-5, with D hard to call. The CDR3 runs 12 residues. Trimming shortened V by 0 bases and J by 12 bases, and 12 bases separated the two germline ends. Per the germline V gene, CDR1 is SGHRS and CDR2 is YFSETQ. CDR3 protein: CASSLAAQDEYF. CDR3 bases: TGCGCCAGCAGCTTGGCAGCCCAGGACGAGTACTTC.

The gene calls are TRBV5-6 and TRBJ2-3; 8 bases fit TRBD2. This CDR3 has 18 residues. Unmatched junction bases numbered 12, after V lost 3 bases and J lost 0 bases. Germline CDR1 SGHDT, CDR2 YYEEEE. In DNA, the CDR3 is TGTGCCAGCAGCTCACGGGGGGTAGCGGGACCTAGCACAGATACGCAGTATTTT. It encodes CASSSRGVAGPSTDTQYF.

This chain links TRBV12-5 with TRBJ2-7, with 9 nucleotides matching TRBD2. This CDR3 spans 15 amino acids. V gave up 5 bases and J gave up 5 bases; unmatched junction bases: 10. CDR1 and CDR2 from the germline V gene are LGHNT and FRNRAP. The chain's CDR3 is CASGLAGTLNHEQYF. CDR3 nucleotides: TGTGCTAGTGGTCTAGCGGGAACCCTTAACCACGAGCAGTACTTC.

The J gene is TRBJ1-3, the V gene TRBV5-1, with D maybe TRBD1 (5 bases). The CDR3 is 14 residues long. V was cut by 4 bases and J by 4 bases, with 12 bases left in between. CDR1 and CDR2 (germline): SGHRS, YFSETQ. In DNA form, the CDR3 reads TGCGCCAGCAGCCTTGACAGCGCCGGAAACACCATATATTTT. Residues: CASSLDSAGNTIYF.

CDR3 sequence: CSVDGQLNTEAFF. In DNA form, the CDR3 reads TGCAGCGTTGACGGTCAGCTAAACACTGAAGCTTTCTTT. The chain combines TRBV29-1 with TRBJ1-1, with D uncertain. V was shortened by 3 bases and J by 2 bases, with 10 bases between the two germline ends. This CDR3 spans 13 amino acids. Germline CDR1 is SQVTM and CDR2 is ANQGSEA.

The V gene is TRBV7-2, the J gene TRBJ1-5; D remains unclear. This CDR3 is built from 13 residues. V lost 2 bases and J 7 bases, leaving 9 bases between the germline ends. Germline V gene lookup returns CDR1 SGHTA and CDR2 FQGNSA. The CDR3 region is CASSLSEGQPQHF. In DNA form, the CDR3 reads TGTGCCAGCAGCTTAAGTGAGGGCCAGCCCCAGCATTTT.

Only one count was recorded for this clonotype. The chain joins TRBV11-2 to TRBJ2-2; D not resolved. The CDR3 extends over 13 amino acids. Germline CDR1 and CDR2: SGHAT and FQNNGV. V shed 1 base and J shed 6 bases, with 6 bases lying between them. CDR3: CASSLGYAGELFF. The CDR3, as DNA: TGTGCCAGCAGCTTAGGATACGCCGGGGAGCTGTTTTTT.

The chain joins TRBV28 to TRBJ2-4, with 7 bases identical to TRBD1. Trimming at V came to 6 bases and at J to 8 bases, leaving 7 bases not matched to a gene. Germline V CDR1 and CDR2: MDHEN, SYDVKM. The CDR3 totals 13 residues. The CDR3 here is CASRRQGGDIQYF. The CDR3 nucleotides read TGTGCCAGCAGGAGACAGGGTGGAGACATTCAGTACTTC.

The chain has TRBV7-2 and TRBJ1-2; the match to TRBD1 covers 8 bases. J lost 2 bases, V lost 5 bases, and 4 bases had no gene match. Germline CDR1 reads SGHTA; CDR2 reads FQGNSA. This CDR3 has 14 residues. The CDR3 sequence: CASSARTGNYGYTF. The CDR3 nucleotides read TGTGCCAGCAGCGCCCGGACAGGGAACTATGGCTACACCTTC.

This chain links TRBV12-3 or TRBV12-4 with TRBJ2-1; possibly TRBD2 for D (6 bases). V shed 8 bases and J shed 3 bases, with 17 bases lying between them. This CDR3 spans 15 amino acids. The CDR3 DNA sequence: TGTGCCAGCGGAGGTCAGGGACTTTACTACAATGAGCAGTTCTTC. Encoded protein: CASGGQGLYYNEQFF.

The J gene is TRBJ1-1, the V gene TRBV29-1; 7 bases line up with TRBD1. This CDR3 comprises 13 residues. The germline V gene has CDR1 SQVTM and CDR2 ANQGSEA. V dropped 7 bases and J dropped 3; count of bases not matched to a gene: 8. DNA for the CDR3: TGCAGCGCCGCCGACAGGGAGGACACTGAAGCTTTCTTT. Translation: CSAADREDTEAFF.

The genes are TRBV3-1 and TRBJ1-3; no firm D call. There are 17 residues in the CDR3. Deletions cut 4 bases from V and 6 bases from J, with 22 bases between. CDR1 and CDR2 (germline): LGHDT, YNNKEL (reference sequence). CDR3 sequence reads: CASSPHPPTGRENTIYF. The CDR3, as DNA: TGTGCCAGCAGCCCCCATCCCCCGACGGGGAGGGAAAACACCATATATTTT.

The V gene is TRBV6-6, the J gene TRBJ1-4, with D unclear. Germline assignment: CDR1 MNHNY and CDR2 SVGAGI (reference sequence). CDR3 length equals 15 residues. V gave up 6 bases and J gave up 0 bases, with 11 bases separating them. The CDR3 DNA follows: TGTGCCAGCAGCCCTGACGGTGCAACTAATGAAAAACTGTTTTTT. It specifies CASSPDGATNEKLFF.

The gene calls are TRBV7-2 and TRBJ1-4; D possibly corresponds to TRBD1 (5 bases). The length of the CDR3 is 13 residues. The germline V and J ends were trimmed by 1 base and 10 bases, with 10 bases remaining between them. Germline V lookup: CDR1 SGHTA, CDR2 FQGNSA. CDR3 sequence: CASSLGRQGKLFF. The DNA for the CDR3 is TGTGCCAGCAGCTTAGGCCGCCAGGGAAAACTGTTTTTT.

J is TRBJ2-2 and V is TRBV5-1; D perhaps matches TRBD1 (8 bases). The V gene's germline CDR1 is SGHRS and CDR2 YFSETQ. The CDR3 runs to 17 residues. Trimming stripped 4 bases from V and 2 bases from J, with 18 bases between. Here the CDR3 DNA reads TGCGCCAGCAGCACCGGACAGGGCGGGAGAAACACCGGGGAGCTGTTTTTT. Residues: CASSTGQGGRNTGELFF.

J is TRBJ2-3 and V is TRBV6-2 or TRBV6-3; D is perhaps TRBD1 or TRBD2 (6 bases each). Germline V gene sequence: CDR1 MNHEY, CDR2 SVGEGT. The CDR3 covers 18 residues. Trimming took 7 bases from V and 0 from J, leaving 23 bases between them. The CDR3 reads CASTYRRVGGPSTDTQYF. The CDR3, as DNA: TGTGCCAGCACCTACCGGCGCGTTGGGGGGCCGAGCACAGATACGCAGTATTTT.

This chain links TRBV3-1 with TRBJ2-6; the D is unclear. CDR3 size: 15 residues. V lost 1 base to trimming and J lost 4 bases, with 8 bases between them. Germline lookup yields CDR1 LGHDT and CDR2 YNNKEL (reference sequence). The CDR3 DNA reads as TGTGCCAGCAGCCAAGTAGCAGGCGGGGCCAACGTCCTGACTTTC. Its translation is CASSQVAGGANVLTF.

The chain combines TRBV2 with TRBJ1-5; D might be TRBD1 (5 bases). Germline V CDR1 and CDR2: SNHLY, FYNNEI. The CDR3 consists of 14 residues. Deletions cut 7 bases from V and 7 bases from J, with 17 bases between. The CDR3 reads CASTPTERGQPQHF. For the CDR3, the DNA is TGTGCCAGCACCCCGACAGAACGGGGGCAGCCCCAGCATTTT.

This chain uses TRBV5-1 with TRBJ2-5; no reliable D call. The CDR3 extends over 13 amino acids. Trimming removed 1 base at V and 2 bases at J, with 6 bases between. Germline V gene lookup returns CDR1 SGHRS and CDR2 YFSETQ. The CDR3 region is CASSLYLQETQYF. CDR3 coding DNA: TGCGCCAGCAGCTTGTACCTTCAAGAGACCCAGTACTTC.

The J gene is TRBJ1-2, the V gene TRBV5-4; a possible D gene is TRBD1 (6 bases). Per the germline V gene, CDR1 is SGHNT and CDR2 is YYREEE (reference sequence). The V end lost 4 bases, the J end lost 5 bases, and 15 bases lay between the germline ends. This CDR3 has 14 amino acids. CDR3 amino acids: CASSQGTARYGYTF. CDR3 nucleotides: TGTGCCAGCAGCCAGGGGACCGCAAGATATGGCTACACCTTC. The full variable domain, with the rest looked up from reference TRBV5-4 and TRBJ1-2, is ETGVTQSPTHLIKTRGQQVTLRCSSQSGHNTVSWYQQALGQGPQFIFQYYREEENGRGNFPPRFSGLQFPNYSSELNVNALELDDSALYLCASSQGTARYGYTFGSGTRLTVV.

The chain uses TRBV7-2 and TRBJ1-5; D not certain. The CDR3 consists of 14 residues. Trimming left V 3 bases short and J 3 bases short, with 9 bases between. CDR1 SGHTA and CDR2 FQGNSA come from the germline V gene. CDR3 region: CASSFAVNNQPQHF. The CDR3 DNA is TGTGCCAGCAGCTTCGCAGTGAACAATCAGCCCCAGCATTTT. The whole variable domain, filled in from reference TRBV7-2 and TRBJ1-5, reads GAGVSQSPSNKVTEKGKDVELRCDPISGHTALYWYRQSLGQGLEFLIYFQGNSAPDKSGLPSDRFSAERTGGSVSTLTIQRTQQEDSAVYLCASSFAVNNQPQHFGDGTRLSIL.